This T cell receptor beta chain was recovered during a study of CD8+ T cells in alopecia areata. Reverse transcribed after extraction, RNA yielded cDNA as the sequencing template. Measured with immunoSEQ multiplex PCR; TCRdb has only the in-frame clones, and not every one. The sample records 150,000 to 200,000 clones, 55% to 65% being singletons. The V gene's germline CDR1 is MNHNY and CDR2 SVGAGI (reference sequence). V was cut by 2 bases and J by 1 base, with 5 bases left in between. The CDR3 runs 13 residues. The table lists this clone with a few counts. Other DNA sequences in this specimen translate into the identical CDR3.

Material: CD4+ T cells sorted from blood. The TCR originated in a human donor in good health. The rearrangement links TRBV6-6 to TRBJ1-1; D unclear. CDR3 amino acids: CASSYGRNTEAFF. The CDR3 coding sequence is TGTGCCAGCAGTTACGGACGGAACACTGAAGCTTTCTTT.